Presented here are 30 T cell receptor beta chains from one specimen sequenced in a study of T cell responses to AZD1222 COVID-19 vaccine. Assay used: immunoSEQ multiplex PCR; TCRdb lists only in-frame clones, some missing. The data show fewer than 130,000 clones, about 88% seen once. Material: peripheral blood, obtained on day 0 of AZD1222 vaccination. All receptors come from an adult in good health.

The V gene is TRBV19, the J gene TRBJ2-1, with D possibly being TRBD2 (6 bases). Germline CDR1 LNHDA, CDR2 SQIVND (reference sequence). V lost 10 bases, J lost 3 bases, and 22 bases lay in between. This CDR3 contains 16 residues. CDR3 sequence: CATTKGSGPLYNEQFF. CDR3 coding DNA: TGTGCCACTACGAAGGGGAGCGGGCCCCTCTACAATGAGCAGTTCTTC.

The CDR3 is CASILAGTGSYNEQFF. CDR3 nucleotides: TGTGCCAGCATTCTTGCAGGGACAGGCTCCTACAATGAGCAGTTCTTC. This rearrangement joins TRBV2 to TRBJ2-1; 8 bases agree with TRBD1. The ends lost 7 bases at V and 0 bases at J; junction bases unmatched: 8. This CDR3 is 16 amino acids long. Germline-derived CDR1 and CDR2 are SNHLY and FYNNEI. Combining the CDR3 with reference TRBV2 and TRBJ2-1 gives the whole variable domain EPEVTQTPSHQVTQMGQEVILRCVPISNHLYFYWYRQILGQKVEFLVSFYNNEISEKSEIFDDQFSVERPDGSNFTLKIRSTKLEDSAMYFCASILAGTGSYNEQFFGPGTRLTVL.

The V call is TRBV5-1, the J call TRBJ2-7, with TRBD2 matching over 7 bases. This CDR3 is 13 amino acids long. CDR1 is SGHRS and CDR2 is YFSETQ in the germline V gene. Losses at the gene ends were 4 bases for V and 6 bases for J; bases not matched to a gene: 7. The CDR3 DNA sequence: TGCGCCAGCAGCAAAACTAGCGTCGGCGAGCAGTACTTC. Residues: CASSKTSVGEQYF. Drawing the rest from reference TRBV5-1 and TRBJ2-7, the complete variable domain is KAGVTQTPRYLIKTRGQQVTLSCSPISGHRSVSWYQQTPGQGLQFLFEYFSETQRNKGNFPGRFSGRQFSNSRSEMNVSTLELGDSALYLCASSKTSVGEQYFGPGTRLTVT.

The rearrangement links TRBV19 to TRBJ2-7; 9 nucleotides match TRBD1. Germline V gene lookup returns CDR1 LNHDA and CDR2 SQIVND (reference sequence). V shed 9 bases, J shed 6 bases, and the junction held 15 bases outside the gene matches. CDR3 length: 15 residues. The CDR3 DNA sequence: TGTGCCAGCCACTCTCCGGGACAGGGAATCGGCGAGCAGTACTTC. Translation gives CASHSPGQGIGEQYF.

V is TRBV7-9 and J is TRBJ1-5, with TRBD1 identical over 8 bases. The length of the CDR3 is 15 residues. In germline, CDR1 is SEHNR, CDR2 FQNEAQ (reference sequence). The trim removed 1 base at V and 6 bases at J, leaving 5 bases unmatched. The CDR3 DNA is TGTGCCAGCAGCTTAGTAGGGACAGGATCTCAGCCCCAGCATTTT. As protein: CASSLVGTGSQPQHF.

V and J are TRBV5-1 and TRBJ2-3, with TRBD2 matching over 8 bases. This CDR3 is built from 17 residues. V shed 0 bases, J shed 0 bases, and the junction held 6 bases outside the gene matches. Germline V gene sequence: CDR1 SGHRS, CDR2 YFSETQ. CDR3 loop: CASSLATGGISTDTQYF. The CDR3 DNA reads as TGCGCCAGCAGCTTGGCGACGGGAGGGATTAGCACAGATACGCAGTATTTT.

The chain combines TRBV5-5 with TRBJ1-3, with D maybe TRBD1 (6 bases). Germline V gene sequence: CDR1 SGHKS, CDR2 YYEKEE (reference sequence). V lost 2 bases, J lost 0 bases, and 12 bases lay in between. This CDR3 has 16 amino acids. In DNA form, the CDR3 reads TGTGCCAGCAGCTTAGAGGACAGCGCCTCTGGAAACACCATATATTTT. Amino acid sequence: CASSLEDSASGNTIYF.

This chain connects TRBV28 to TRBJ1-1; no clear D gene. The CDR3 loop spans 15 amino acids. V lost 7 bases and J 0 bases, leaving 15 bases between the germline ends. In germline, CDR1 is MDHEN, CDR2 SYDVKM. CDR3 in amino acids: CASTSFGLMNTEAFF. CDR3 nucleotides: TGTGCCAGCACCTCGTTCGGACTCATGAACACTGAAGCTTTCTTT.

The J gene is TRBJ2-7, the V gene TRBV5-1, with 7 bases matching TRBD1. The CDR3 spans 14 residues. With 5 bases clipped from V and 2 bases from J, the junction kept 7 bases outside the gene matches. Germline CDR1 reads SGHRS; CDR2 reads YFSETQ. This chain's CDR3 is CASSPGTVAYEQYF. The CDR3 DNA sequence: TGCGCCAGCAGTCCAGGGACAGTAGCCTACGAGCAGTACTTC.

The genes are TRBV12-3 or TRBV12-4 and TRBJ1-3, with D uncertain. The CDR3 spans 13 residues. Between the trimmed V and J ends, which lost 1 base and 11 bases, there was a span of 12 bases. The CDR3: CASSLGSRSPIYF. The CDR3 coding sequence is TGTGCCAGCAGTTTAGGGAGTAGGAGCCCCATATATTTT.

This clone turned up a few times. V and J are TRBV9 and TRBJ2-1; D is uncertain. Trimming cost V 7 bases and J 0 bases, with 14 bases left between them. In germline, CDR1 is SGDLS, CDR2 YYNGEE. The length of the CDR3 is 15 residues. CDR3 loop: CASGTGGASYNEQFF. In nucleotides, the CDR3 is TGTGCCAGCGGAACCGGCGGAGCCTCCTACAATGAGCAGTTCTTC.

V gene TRBV7-9 combines with J gene TRBJ2-2, with D unresolved. Germline V gives CDR1 SEHNR, CDR2 FQNEAQ (reference sequence). V dropped 2 bases and J dropped 0 bases, with 10 bases sitting between them. The CDR3 totals 16 residues. Here the CDR3 reads CASSLPPYSNTGELFF. CDR3 coding DNA: TGTGCCAGCAGCTTACCACCCTACTCGAACACCGGGGAGCTGTTTTTT.

The genes are TRBV5-1 and TRBJ1-2; a possible D gene is TRBD1 (6 bases). CDR3 length: 15 amino acids. Germline V gives CDR1 SGHRS, CDR2 YFSETQ. V was clipped by 6 bases and J by 3 bases, with 18 bases between them. The DNA for the CDR3 is TGCGCCAGCACCTCGGGGGCCGCTGGGGACTATGGCTACACCTTC. Translation gives CASTSGAAGDYGYTF.

The gene calls are TRBV6-1 and TRBJ2-6, with D uncertain. The germline CDR1 and CDR2 sequences are MNHNS and SASEGT. V was trimmed by 3 bases and J by 0 bases, leaving 0 bases between them. The CDR3 totals 13 residues. This CDR3 is CASSDSGANVLTF. The CDR3 DNA reads as TGTGCCAGCAGTGACTCTGGGGCCAACGTCCTGACTTTC.

This sequence joins TRBV6-1 and TRBJ2-5; perhaps TRBD1 as D (6 bases). V gave up 1 base and J gave up 5 bases, with 14 bases separating them. From germline, CDR1 is MNHNS and CDR2 SASEGT. CDR3 length: 15 amino acids. The CDR3 nucleotides read TGTGCCAGCAGTGAAGGGGCAGGGGTCTGGGAGACCCAGTACTTC. Residues: CASSEGAGVWETQYF.

The chain carries TRBV29-1 and TRBJ2-7; perhaps TRBD1 as D (5 bases). Germline V gene sequence: CDR1 SQVTM, CDR2 ANQGSEA. V gave up 3 bases and J gave up 6 bases, with 9 bases separating them. The CDR3 runs to 11 residues. In DNA form, the CDR3 reads TGCAGCGTTGACAGGGCCGGCGAGCAGTACTTC. This gives the protein CSVDRAGEQYF.

The chain combines TRBV16 with TRBJ1-5; unclear D gene. From germline, CDR1 is KGHSY and CDR2 FQNENV. There are 15 residues in the CDR3. V lost 4 bases, J lost 1 base, and 11 bases lay in between. DNA of the CDR3: TGTGCCAGCAGCCCCCCGGCACGAAGCAATCAGCCCCAGCATTTT. It codes for CASSPPARSNQPQHF.

The V call is TRBV27, the J call TRBJ2-5; 11 nucleotides align to TRBD2. The CDR3 is 15 residues long. Germline V gene lookup returns CDR1 MNHEY and CDR2 SMNVEV (reference sequence). The trim removed 2 bases at V and 4 bases at J, leaving 3 bases unmatched. The CDR3 DNA is TGTGCCAGCAGTTTAACTAGCGGGAGTCTAGAGACCCAGTACTTC. Its protein product is CASSLTSGSLETQYF.

This chain connects TRBV10-3 to TRBJ2-7; a possible D gene is TRBD1 (5 bases). The CDR3 sequence is 16 residues long. CDR1 and CDR2 from the germline V gene are ENHRY and SYGVKD. Trimming stripped 3 bases from V and 4 bases from J, with 19 bases between. CDR3 sequence (DNA): TGTGCCATCAGTGACGGACAACAGGTCGGCCTTTACGAGCAGTACTTC. Its translation: CAISDGQQVGLYEQYF.

The DNA of the CDR3 is TGCGCCAGCAGTGACACCAGGGGAGGAAAGAACACTGAAGCTTTCTTT. This encodes CASSDTRGGKNTEAFF. The chain has TRBV10-1 and TRBJ1-1; D may be TRBD1 (6 bases). The CDR3 spans 16 residues. CDR1 and CDR2 (germline): WNHNN, SYGVQD (reference sequence). With 3 bases removed from V and 1 base from J, the gap between germline ends came to 15 bases.

The chain is built from TRBV4-1 and TRBJ1-2; D is ambiguous. The CDR3 length is 13 residues. The germline gives CDR1 MGHRA, CDR2 YSYEKL. V was shortened by 3 bases and J by 13 bases, with 18 bases between the two germline ends. The CDR3 region has the DNA TGCGCCAGCAGCCACCCAGGACGGAGGCAAGCCACCTTC. It yields the protein CASSHPGRRQATF.

This sequence joins TRBV7-8 and TRBJ2-7, with TRBD2 matching 9 bases. The CDR3 sequence is 15 residues long. Germline V CDR1 and CDR2: SGHVS, FQNEAQ. V lost 5 bases and J lost 7; bases outside the gene matches: 12. The CDR3 reads CASSQTAGGRGEQYF. Written as DNA, the CDR3 is TGTGCCAGCAGCCAAACAGCGGGGGGTCGGGGAGAGCAGTACTTC.

The gene calls are TRBV6-5 and TRBJ2-7, with 9 bases aligning to TRBD2. Germline lookup yields CDR1 MNHEY and CDR2 SVGAGI. This CDR3 spans 15 amino acids. The trim removed 2 bases at V and 5 bases at J, leaving 7 bases unmatched. In DNA, the CDR3 is TGTGCCAGCAGTTACGCTAGCGGGGCTCTGAACGAGCAGTACTTC. Translating gives CASSYASGALNEQYF.

The V gene is TRBV4-1, the J gene TRBJ1-6; the D gene is possibly TRBD1 (6 bases). The germline V gene has CDR1 MGHRA and CDR2 YSYEKL. Trimming took 0 bases from V and 2 from J, leaving 11 bases between them. The CDR3 sequence is 17 residues long. CDR3 sequence: CASSQEWGLTYNSPLHF. In DNA form, the CDR3 reads TGCGCCAGCAGCCAAGAGTGGGGGCTGACCTATAATTCACCCCTCCACTTT.

This chain connects TRBV7-6 to TRBJ2-2; TRBD1 agrees at 9 bases. Germline V gives CDR1 SGHVS, CDR2 FNYEAQ. CDR3 size: 16 residues. J gave up 7 bases and V 6 bases, and 12 bases lay outside the gene matches. This CDR3 reads CASRLTGGLDSGELFF. As DNA, the CDR3 is TGTGCCAGCAGGTTAACAGGGGGCTTGGATAGCGGGGAGCTGTTTTTT.

V and J are TRBV14 and TRBJ2-3; 10 nucleotides align to TRBD2. Germline CDR1 and CDR2: SGHDN and FVKESK. The CDR3 is 15 residues long. Trimming removed 5 bases from V and 4 bases from J; junction bases left unmatched: 6. DNA of the CDR3: TGTGCCAGCAGCAAAGGACTAGCGGCGGCAGATACGCAGTATTTT. Its protein is CASSKGLAAADTQYF.

This clone has only a few counts. The chain is built from TRBV7-2 and TRBJ1-2; D is uncertain. V was shortened by 5 bases and J by 5 bases, with 12 bases between the two germline ends. The germline V gene has CDR1 SGHTA and CDR2 FQGNSA. This CDR3 has 13 residues. DNA for the CDR3: TGTGCCAGCAGCCCCACAATGGGGTATGGCTACACCTTC. As protein: CASSPTMGYGYTF. The full variable domain, completed using reference TRBV7-2 and TRBJ1-2, is GAGVSQSPSNKVTEKGKDVELRCDPISGHTALYWYRQSLGQGLEFLIYFQGNSAPDKSGLPSDRFSAERTGGSVSTLTIQRTQQEDSAVYLCASSPTMGYGYTFGSGTRLTVV.

V is TRBV29-1 and J is TRBJ1-2, with D possibly matching TRBD1 (6 bases). Germline CDR1 reads SQVTM; CDR2 reads ANQGSEA. V was clipped by 4 bases and J by 5 bases, with 11 bases between them. The CDR3 is 12 residues long. Here the CDR3 DNA reads TGCAGCGTTGGCAGGGGATTATATGGCTACACCTTC. This sequence encodes CSVGRGLYGYTF.

The table lists this clone with a count of one. The chain carries TRBV5-4 and TRBJ1-1; D possibly corresponds to TRBD1 (6 bases). CDR3 length: 13 residues. V was clipped by 5 bases and J by 4 bases, with 12 bases between them. Germline loops: CDR1 SGHNT, CDR2 YYREEE (reference sequence). The CDR3 sequence: CASSRGDVTEAFF. CDR3 nucleotide sequence: TGTGCCAGCAGTAGGGGGGATGTCACTGAAGCTTTCTTT.

V and J are TRBV18 and TRBJ2-2; D remains unclear. Germline V CDR1 and CDR2: KGHSH, LQKENI. With 3 bases removed from V and 0 bases from J, the gap between germline ends came to 11 bases. This CDR3 comprises 16 residues. CDR3 protein: CASSPFGQTNTGELFF. Written as DNA, the CDR3 is TGTGCCAGCTCACCCTTTGGGCAGACGAACACCGGGGAGCTGTTTTTT.